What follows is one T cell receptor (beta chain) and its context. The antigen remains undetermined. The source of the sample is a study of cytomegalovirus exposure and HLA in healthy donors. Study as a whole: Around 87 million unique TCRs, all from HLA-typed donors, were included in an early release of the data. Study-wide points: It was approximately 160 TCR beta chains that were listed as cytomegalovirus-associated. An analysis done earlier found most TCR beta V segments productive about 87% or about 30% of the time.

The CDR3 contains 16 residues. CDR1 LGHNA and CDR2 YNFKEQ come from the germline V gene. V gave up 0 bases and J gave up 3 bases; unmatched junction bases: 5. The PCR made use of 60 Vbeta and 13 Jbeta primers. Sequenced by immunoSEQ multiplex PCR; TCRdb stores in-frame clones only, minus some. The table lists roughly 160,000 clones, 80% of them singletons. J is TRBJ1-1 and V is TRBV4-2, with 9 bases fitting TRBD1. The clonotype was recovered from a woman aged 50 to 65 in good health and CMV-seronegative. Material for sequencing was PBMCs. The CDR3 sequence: CASSQDPGQGYTEAFF. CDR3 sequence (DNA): TGTGCCAGCAGCCAAGATCCGGGACAGGGATACACTGAAGCTTTCTTT.